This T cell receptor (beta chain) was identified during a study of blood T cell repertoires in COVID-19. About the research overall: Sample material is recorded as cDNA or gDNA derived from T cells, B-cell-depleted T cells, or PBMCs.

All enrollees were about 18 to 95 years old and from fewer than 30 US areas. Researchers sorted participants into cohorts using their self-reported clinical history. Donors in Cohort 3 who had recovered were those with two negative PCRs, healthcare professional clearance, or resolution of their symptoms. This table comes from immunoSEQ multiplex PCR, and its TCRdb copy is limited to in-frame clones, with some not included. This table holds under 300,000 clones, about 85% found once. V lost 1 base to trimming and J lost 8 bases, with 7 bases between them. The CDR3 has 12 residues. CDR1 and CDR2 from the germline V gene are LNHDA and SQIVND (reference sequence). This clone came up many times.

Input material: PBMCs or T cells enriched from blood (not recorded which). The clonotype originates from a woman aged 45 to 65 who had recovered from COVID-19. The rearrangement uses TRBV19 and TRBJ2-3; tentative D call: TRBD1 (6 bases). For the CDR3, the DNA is TGTGCCAGTAGTATAGTGGGGGCTACGCAGTATTTT. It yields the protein CASSIVGATQYF.